This T cell receptor beta chain was sequenced in a study of T cell changes during pregnancy in multiple sclerosis. Profiling relied on immunoSEQ multiplex PCR, and the TCRdb table lists in-frame clones only, not all of them. The table lists tens of thousands of clones, about nine tenths of them singletons. This CDR3 has 16 residues. V was trimmed by 4 bases and J by 5 bases, leaving 21 bases between them. Germline CDR1 is SGDLS and CDR2 is YYNGEE. The rearrangement links TRBV9 to TRBJ1-1; D unclear. The sample here was CD8+ T cells from peripheral blood mononuclear cells, taken in the second trimester of pregnancy. The clonotype comes from a female donor with multiple sclerosis, enrolled in a pregnancy study. The CDR3 DNA is TGTGCCAGCAGCCCCAAGACGGCAGCGCAGCGGACTGAAGCTTTCTTT. Translated, it gives CASSPKTAAQRTEAFF.